Shown below are 28 T cell receptor beta chains from a single sample sequenced in a study of blood T cell repertoires in COVID-19. The repertoire was sequenced with immunoSEQ multiplex PCR; TCRdb's copy has only in-frame clones and lacks some. The sample has over 15,000 clones, 82% seen once. Sequencing was carried out using peripheral blood. These receptors were taken from a human donor in a cohort sampled during active COVID-19.

CDR3 sequence reads: CASSWPTRGTGAEETQYF. For the CDR3, the DNA is TGTGCCAGCAGCTGGCCGACCCGCGGGACAGGGGCGGAAGAGACCCAGTACTTC. The chain is built from TRBV11-3 and TRBJ2-5; 10 bases line up with TRBD1. V dropped 4 bases and J dropped 3; count of bases not matched to a gene: 14. The CDR3 spans 18 residues. Germline V gives CDR1 SGHNT, CDR2 YENEEA. Complete variable domain (other parts from reference TRBV11-3 and TRBJ2-5): EAGVVQSPRYKIIEKKQPVAFWCNPISGHNTLYWYLQNLGQGPELLIRYENEEAVDDSQLPKDRFSAERLKGVDSTLKIQPAELGDSAVYLCASSWPTRGTGAEETQYFGPGTRLLVL.

The chain is built from TRBV28 and TRBJ2-2; D not resolved. Germline V CDR1 and CDR2: MDHEN, SYDVKM. The CDR3 consists of 15 residues. V was pared by 1 base and J by 0 bases, with 6 bases between. Here the CDR3 reads CASSLSVSNTGELFF. The CDR3 DNA follows: TGTGCCAGCAGTTTATCCGTATCGAACACCGGGGAGCTGTTTTTT.

This sequence joins TRBV7-2 and TRBJ2-3; 8 nucleotides line up with TRBD2. This CDR3 is built from 18 residues. The V gene's germline CDR1 is SGHTA and CDR2 FQGNSA. V dropped 4 bases and J dropped 0; count of bases not matched to a gene: 12. CDR3 DNA sequence: TGTGCCAGCAGCTGGCTTGGTAGCGGGGTGGGTAGCACAGATACGCAGTATTTT. Translation gives CASSWLGSGVGSTDTQYF.

The rearrangement uses TRBV20-1 and TRBJ2-1; possible D gene TRBD1, 8 bases. Trimming shortened V by 3 bases and J by 8 bases, and 17 bases separated the two germline ends. The length of the CDR3 is 14 residues. Germline CDR1 is DFQATT and CDR2 is SNEGSKA (reference sequence). CDR3 nucleotide sequence: TGCAGTGCTAGTGGAGACAGGGGAGGGGATGAGCAGTTCTTC. This encodes CSASGDRGGDEQFF.

This rearrangement joins TRBV5-1 to TRBJ2-1, with 10 bases matching TRBD1. The J segment lost 7 bases and the V segment lost 0 bases, leaving 10 bases of the junction unmatched. Germline V gene lookup returns CDR1 SGHRS and CDR2 YFSETQ. This CDR3 has 17 residues. The CDR3: CASSLATGQGPGNEQFF. Written as DNA, the CDR3 is TGCGCCAGCAGCTTGGCGACGGGACAGGGGCCTGGGAATGAGCAGTTCTTC.

This rearrangement joins TRBV6-5 to TRBJ1-1, with D tentatively TRBD1 (5 bases). The CDR3 sequence is 13 residues long. Germline-derived CDR1 and CDR2 are MNHEY and SVGAGI. Trimming cost V 6 bases and J 3 bases, with 11 bases left between them. CDR3 amino acids: CASRAGLDTEAFF. In nucleotides, the CDR3 is TGTGCCAGCAGAGCGGGGCTTGACACTGAAGCTTTCTTT.

The chain joins TRBV7-9 to TRBJ2-5; 9 bases line up with TRBD2. The V segment lost 1 base and the J segment 5 bases; nucleotides outside the gene matches: 8. This CDR3 region has 16 residues. CDR1 is SEHNR and CDR2 is FQNEAQ in the germline V gene (reference sequence). CDR3 protein: CASSLGIAGVRETQYF. The CDR3 nucleotides read TGTGCCAGCAGCTTAGGGATAGCGGGAGTACGGGAGACCCAGTACTTC.

The rearrangement uses TRBV25-1 and TRBJ1-1; tentative D call: TRBD1 (6 bases). Trimming removed 2 bases at V and 7 bases at J, with 14 bases between. Germline V gives CDR1 MGHDK, CDR2 SYGVNS. The CDR3 runs 14 residues. As DNA, the CDR3 is TGTGCCAGCAGTGAAAGGGGGGGGGCCGTTGAAGCTTTCTTT. Residues: CASSERGGAVEAFF.

This rearrangement joins TRBV19 to TRBJ1-1; 7 bases fit TRBD1. V lost 8 bases, J lost 2 bases, and 8 bases stayed unmatched. The CDR3 is made up of 14 amino acids. The germline gives CDR1 LNHDA, CDR2 SQIVND (reference sequence). The CDR3 spells CASARGQPNTEAFF. CDR3 DNA: TGTGCCAGTGCCCGGGGACAGCCCAACACTGAAGCTTTCTTT.

The gene calls are TRBV14 and TRBJ2-7; 7 nucleotides line up with TRBD1. The CDR3 has 15 amino acids. Germline-derived CDR1 and CDR2 are SGHDN and FVKESK. Unmatched junction bases numbered 4, after V lost 0 bases and J lost 2 bases. CDR3 region: CASSQDPGTAYEQYF. The CDR3 DNA sequence: TGTGCCAGCAGCCAAGATCCCGGGACAGCCTACGAGCAGTACTTC.

The genes are TRBV4-1 and TRBJ2-3; possibly TRBD2 for D (6 bases). Germline CDR1 and CDR2: MGHRA and YSYEKL. Trimming shortened V by 5 bases and J by 4 bases, and 16 bases separated the two germline ends. The CDR3 loop spans 15 amino acids. CDR3 protein: CASSAREPLADTQYF. The CDR3 DNA reads as TGCGCCAGCAGCGCCCGGGAGCCCCTCGCAGATACGCAGTATTTT.

The chain combines TRBV12-3 or TRBV12-4 with TRBJ2-5; D perhaps matches TRBD1 (5 bases). CDR3 length equals 13 residues. The ends were cut back, 7 bases at V and 5 bases at J, with 14 bases in the middle. CDR3 sequence: CASKSVGRETQYF. DNA for the CDR3: TGTGCCAGCAAAAGCGTGGGGCGGGAGACCCAGTACTTC.

The J gene is TRBJ1-6, the V gene TRBV4-2; D gene ambiguous. The CDR3 spans 15 residues. V dropped 1 base and J dropped 10 bases, with 14 bases sitting between them. Germline CDR1 reads LGHNA; CDR2 reads YNFKEQ. In nucleotides, the CDR3 is TGTGCCAGCAGCCAAGTCCTCGAGGGAGGATCACCCCTCCACTTT. This gives the protein CASSQVLEGGSPLHF.

The rearrangement uses TRBV6-1 and TRBJ2-2; 8 bases are shared with TRBD2. The V and J ends lost 2 bases and 1 base, in that order; junction bases with no gene match: 6. Looked up from germline, CDR1 is MNHNS and CDR2 is SASEGT. This CDR3 is built from 17 residues. CDR3 coding DNA: TGTGCCAGCAGTGAAACAGGGCTAGCGGGGAACACCGGGGAGCTGTTTTTT. Its translation: CASSETGLAGNTGELFF.

CDR3 amino acids: CAWSVVGQLSSGANVLTF. The CDR3 nucleotides read TGTGCCTGGAGTGTCGTGGGACAGCTGTCCTCTGGGGCCAACGTCCTGACTTTC. This sequence joins TRBV30 and TRBJ2-6; 7 nucleotides line up with TRBD1. Germline values: CDR1 GTSNPN, CDR2 SVGIG (reference sequence). This CDR3 is built from 18 residues. V lost 0 bases and J lost 0; bases outside the gene matches: 8.

In its sample, this clone is medium-sized. The chain employs TRBV6-4 and TRBJ2-3; 9 bases are a match to TRBD2. Germline CDR1 MRHNA, CDR2 SNTAGT. This CDR3 is built from 14 residues. V shed 0 bases, J shed 6 bases, and the junction held 1 base outside the gene matches. In DNA form, the CDR3 reads TGTGCCAGCAGTGACTCGGCGGGAGGGGATACGCAGTATTTT. This encodes CASSDSAGGDTQYF.

The gene calls are TRBV6-5 and TRBJ2-7, with 9 bases lining up with TRBD1. The germline CDR1 and CDR2 sequences are MNHEY and SVGAGI. V lost 6 bases and J lost 3; bases outside the gene matches: 0. The CDR3 has 12 amino acids. The CDR3 region has the DNA TGTGCCAGCAGGGACAGGGGCTACGAGCAGTACTTC. Translated, it gives CASRDRGYEQYF.

V gene TRBV5-1 combines with J gene TRBJ2-5; a possible D gene is TRBD2 (6 bases). The germline V and J ends were trimmed by 4 bases and 6 bases, with 16 bases remaining between them. The CDR3 has 14 amino acids. From germline, CDR1 is SGHRS and CDR2 YFSETQ. CDR3 nucleotides: TGCGCCAGCAGCGAGGGACGACTAGGCCAGACCCAGTACTTC. It is translated as CASSEGRLGQTQYF.

This clone was seen more than once but under ten times. The chain combines TRBV28 with TRBJ1-5; D is uncertain. Germline CDR1 reads MDHEN; CDR2 reads SYDVKM. The V gene lost 2 bases and the J gene lost 4 bases, with 12 bases spanning the gap. The CDR3 is 15 amino acids. The CDR3 region is CASSLGYAGNQPQHF. DNA for the CDR3: TGTGCCAGCAGTTTAGGGTATGCGGGGAATCAGCCCCAGCATTTT.

V and J are TRBV5-4 and TRBJ2-5, with D possibly being TRBD1 (7 bases). Germline CDR1 SGHNT, CDR2 YYREEE (reference sequence). This CDR3 has 15 residues. Trimming cost V 3 bases and J 3 bases, with 15 bases left between them. The CDR3 reads CASSWTTGAEETQYF. The CDR3 DNA is TGTGCCAGCAGCTGGACTACAGGGGCTGAAGAGACCCAGTACTTC. Variable domain in full (rest from reference TRBV5-4 and TRBJ2-5): ETGVTQSPTHLIKTRGQQVTLRCSSQSGHNTVSWYQQALGQGPQFIFQYYREEENGRGNFPPRFSGLQFPNYSSELNVNALELDDSALYLCASSWTTGAEETQYFGPGTRLLVL.

This rearrangement joins TRBV19 to TRBJ1-5; 7 bases map to TRBD1. Germline assignment: CDR1 LNHDA and CDR2 SQIVND (reference sequence). The CDR3 length is 14 residues. J gave up 3 bases and V 7 bases, and 6 bases lay outside the gene matches. CDR3 in DNA: TGTGCCAGTATTGCAGGGGGAGTCAATCAGCCCCAGCATTTT. Protein: CASIAGGVNQPQHF.

The V call is TRBV6-2 or TRBV6-3, the J call TRBJ2-1; the D is unclear. Trimming took off 2 bases at V and 2 bases at J, with 10 bases between the two ends. The germline V gene encodes CDR1 MNHEY and CDR2 SVGEGT. The CDR3 runs 15 residues. CDR3 sequence (DNA): TGTGCCAGCAGTTACGCCGGGTTAACCTACAATGAGCAGTTCTTC. Its protein product is CASSYAGLTYNEQFF.

This sequence joins TRBV24-1 and TRBJ1-5; D not certain. CDR1 is KGHDR and CDR2 is SFDVKD in the germline V gene. V was cut by 3 bases and J by 8 bases, with 13 bases left in between. This CDR3 is 14 amino acids long. The CDR3 protein is CATSDQTDTKPQHF. The CDR3 bases are TGTGCCACCAGTGATCAGACCGACACGAAGCCCCAGCATTTT.

This clone has a single count. The rearrangement uses TRBV6-5 and TRBJ2-1, with 9 bases aligning to TRBD1. Per the germline V gene, CDR1 is MNHEY and CDR2 is SVGAGI. V lost 4 bases to trimming and J lost 12 bases; unmatched junction nucleotides: 10. The CDR3 covers 14 residues. DNA of the CDR3: TGTGCCAGCAGTTTCGGGACAGGGTTAATGGGGCAGTTCTTC. Its protein is CASSFGTGLMGQFF.

The J gene is TRBJ1-1, the V gene TRBV12-3 or TRBV12-4; D is uncertain. V lost 2 bases to trimming and J lost 6 bases, with 10 bases between them. This CDR3 has 13 residues. The CDR3 is CASSLYGEPEAFF. The CDR3 DNA is TGTGCCAGCAGTTTATACGGGGAGCCTGAAGCTTTCTTT.

V and J are TRBV7-2 and TRBJ2-7; 9 positions agree with TRBD2. J lost 0 bases, V lost 5 bases, and 8 bases had no gene match. The CDR3 runs 16 residues. The germline CDR1 and CDR2 sequences are SGHTA and FQGNSA. This chain's CDR3 is CASSPLAGRSSYEQYF. For the CDR3, the DNA is TGTGCCAGCAGCCCACTAGCGGGTAGGAGCTCCTACGAGCAGTACTTC. The whole variable domain, filled in from reference TRBV7-2 and TRBJ2-7, reads GAGVSQSPSNKVTEKGKDVELRCDPISGHTALYWYRQSLGQGLEFLIYFQGNSAPDKSGLPSDRFSAERTGGSVSTLTIQRTQQEDSAVYLCASSPLAGRSSYEQYFGPGTRLTVT.

The chain is built from TRBV6-1 and TRBJ1-1; no clear D gene. V shed 3 bases and J shed 7 bases, with 6 bases lying between them. The CDR3 spans 11 residues. The V gene's germline CDR1 is MNHNS and CDR2 SASEGT. The CDR3 region has the DNA TGTGCCAGCAGTGAGCGGTTTGAAGCTTTCTTT. Amino acids: CASSERFEAFF.

The chain employs TRBV25-1 and TRBJ2-7; D call uncertain. Deletions cut 7 bases from V and 7 bases from J, with 11 bases between. The CDR3 sequence is 11 residues long. Germline-derived CDR1 and CDR2 are MGHDK and SYGVNS. This CDR3 is CASTSAGEQYF. CDR3 in DNA: TGTGCCAGCACCTCGGCCGGGGAGCAGTACTTC.